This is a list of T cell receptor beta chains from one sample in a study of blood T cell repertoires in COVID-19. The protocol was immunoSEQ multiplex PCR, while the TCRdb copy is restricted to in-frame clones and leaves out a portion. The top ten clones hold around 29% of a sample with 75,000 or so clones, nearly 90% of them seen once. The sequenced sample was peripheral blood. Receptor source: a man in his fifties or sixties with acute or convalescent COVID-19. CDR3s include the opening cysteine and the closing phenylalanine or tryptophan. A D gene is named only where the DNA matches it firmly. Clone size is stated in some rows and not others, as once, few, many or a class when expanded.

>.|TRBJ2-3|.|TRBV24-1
TGTGCCACCAGTGACCGTGACAGGACAGATACGCAGTATTTT
CATSDRDRTDTQYF
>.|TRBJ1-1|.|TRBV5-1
TGCGCCAGCGGGCCCCACAAGGCCTCTGAAGCTTTCTTT
CASGPHKASEAFF
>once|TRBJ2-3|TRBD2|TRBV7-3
TGTGCCAGCAGGTTAAACCCGGGACTAGCATGGGATACGCAGTATTTT
CASRLNPGLAWDTQYF
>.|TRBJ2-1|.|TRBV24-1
TGTGCCACCAGTGATTTAAGGCGGAGCTCCTACAATGAGCAGTTCTTC
CATSDLRRSSYNEQFF
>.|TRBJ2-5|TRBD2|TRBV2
TGTGCCAGCAGGTTCGATACCGGGACTACCCTCCCCGGCGAGACCCAGTACTTC
CASRFDTGTTLPGETQYF
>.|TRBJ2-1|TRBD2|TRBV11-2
TGTGCCAGCAGCTTAGAATTTGGACTAGCGGGGAATTACAATGAGCAGTTCTTC
CASSLEFGLAGNYNEQFF
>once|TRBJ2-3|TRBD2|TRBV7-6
TGTGCCAGCAGCTTAGGGGCTAGCGGGGGACCTTTAGATACGCAGTATTTT
CASSLGASGGPLDTQYF
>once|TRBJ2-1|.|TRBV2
TGTGCCAGCAGTGGCCAACCGAGCTCCTACAATGAGCAGTTCTTC
CASSGQPSSYNEQFF
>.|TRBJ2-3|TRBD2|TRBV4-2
TGTGCCAGCAGCCAAGATCTTGCGGGGGGTCTAGATACGCAGTATTTT
CASSQDLAGGLDTQYF
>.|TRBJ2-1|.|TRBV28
TGTGCCAGCAGTTTCAGGGGACGCAGTTTATACAATGAGCAGTTCTTC
CASSFRGRSLYNEQFF
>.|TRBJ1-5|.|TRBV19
TGTGCCAGTAGTATAGAGGAGGGCTTCTATAGCAATCAGCCCCAGCATTTT
CASSIEEGFYSNQPQHF
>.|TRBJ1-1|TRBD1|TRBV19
TGTGCCAGTAGTACCGCTGCCGGGACAGGGGGGTTAGCTTTCTTT
CASSTAAGTGGLAFF
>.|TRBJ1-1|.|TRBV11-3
TGTGCCAGCAGCTTAGTGGCAGGGAACACTGAAGCTTTCTTT
CASSLVAGNTEAFF
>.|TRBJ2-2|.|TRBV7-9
TGTGCCAGCAGCTTAAGGGAGGTCTTCACCGGGGAGCTGTTTTTT
CASSLREVFTGELFF
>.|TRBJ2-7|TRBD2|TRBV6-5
TGTGCCAGCGTCCTTAGCGGGGGCTCCTACGAGCAGTACTTC
CASVLSGGSYEQYF
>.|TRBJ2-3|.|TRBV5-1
TGCGCCAGCAGCTTGGGGGCCAGGGTTGAAGGTGATACGCAGTATTTT
CASSLGARVEGDTQYF
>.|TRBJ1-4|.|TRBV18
TGTGCCAGCTCACCAACGAGCGGGGCTAATGAAAAACTGTTTTTT
CASSPTSGANEKLFF
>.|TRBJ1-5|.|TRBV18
TGTGCCAGCTCACCAAGCAGGGCAGATCAGCCCCAGCATTTT
CASSPSRADQPQHF
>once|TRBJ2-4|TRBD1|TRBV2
TGTGCCAGCAGTGATGGGGGGACAGGGAGGGACATTCAGTACTTC
CASSDGGTGRDIQYF
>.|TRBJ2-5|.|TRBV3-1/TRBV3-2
TGTGCCAGCACCCAAAAGGGGGGGCGAGAGACCCAGTACTTC
CASTQKGGRETQYF
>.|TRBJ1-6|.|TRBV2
TGTGCCAGCAGACTCACTGGACAGCCTAATTCACCCCTCCACTTT
CASRLTGQPNSPLHF
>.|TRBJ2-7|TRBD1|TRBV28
TGTGCCAGCAGTTTATTGGGGACAGGGGGAAACTACGAGCAGTACTTC
CASSLLGTGGNYEQYF
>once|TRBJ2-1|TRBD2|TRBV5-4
TGTGCCAGCAGCTGGGGACTAGCGGGGAGCTCCTACAATGAGCAGTTCTTC
CASSWGLAGSSYNEQFF
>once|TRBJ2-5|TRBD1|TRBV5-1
TGCGCCAGCAGCCTGACAGGGGGAGGGACACAAGAGACCCAGTACTTC
CASSLTGGGTQETQYF
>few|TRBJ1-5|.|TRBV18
TGTGCCAGCTCACCTGGACAGAGCAATCAGCCCCAGCATTTT
CASSPGQSNQPQHF
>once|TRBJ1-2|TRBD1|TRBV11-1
TGTGCCAGCAGCCCAGGACAGGGTGAGCACTATGGCTACACCTTC
CASSPGQGEHYGYTF
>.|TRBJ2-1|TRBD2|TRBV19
TGTGCCAGTAGTATCCTAAGCGGGGGAAACTACAATGAGCAGTTCTTC
CASSILSGGNYNEQFF
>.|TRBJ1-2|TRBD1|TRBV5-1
TGCGCCAGCAGCAAGGACAGGGGAGGAGGCTACACCTTC
CASSKDRGGGYTF
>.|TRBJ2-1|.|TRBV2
TGTGCCACAACGGACAGCAATGAGCAGTTCTTC
CATTDSNEQFF
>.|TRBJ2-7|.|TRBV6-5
TGTGCCAGCAGTTACGGACAAAACTACGAGCAGTACTTC
CASSYGQNYEQYF
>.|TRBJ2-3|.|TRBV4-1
TGCGCCAGCAGCCAAGCCGACCAGGGTCCGAGCACAGATACGCAGTATTTT
CASSQADQGPSTDTQYF
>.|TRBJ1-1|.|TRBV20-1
TGCAGTGCTAGTCGGAGTGGGACTGAAGCTTTCTTT
CSASRSGTEAFF
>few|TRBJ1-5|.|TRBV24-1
TGTGCCACCAGTGATTTGAGCCAACTGGGCAATCAGCCCCAGCATTTT
CATSDLSQLGNQPQHF
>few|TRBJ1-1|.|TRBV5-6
TGTGCCAGCAGCTTAGGGAGCACTGAAGCTTTCTTT
CASSLGSTEAFF
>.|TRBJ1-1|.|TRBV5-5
TGTGCCAGCTTTCGGGATCTTCTCGGGAACACTGAAGCTTTCTTT
CASFRDLLGNTEAFF
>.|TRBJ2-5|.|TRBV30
TGTGCCTGGAGTGTTCCGGGAGTTACCCAGTACTTC
CAWSVPGVTQYF
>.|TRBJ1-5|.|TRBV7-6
TGTGCCAGCAGCCCACGGGGGGGGGCCAGGCAGCCCCAGCATTTT
CASSPRGGARQPQHF
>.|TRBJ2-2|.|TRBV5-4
TGTGCCAGCACGGTTGCCGGGGAGCTGTTTTTT
CASTVAGELFF
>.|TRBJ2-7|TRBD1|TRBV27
TGTGCCAGCAGTGCGGGGACAGGGGGTCCGTACGAGCAGTACTTC
CASSAGTGGPYEQYF
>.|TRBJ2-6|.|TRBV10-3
TGTGCCATCAGGGGAGCCATGGCCCTCTCTGGGGCCAACGTCCTGACTTTC
CAIRGAMALSGANVLTF
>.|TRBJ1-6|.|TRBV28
TGTGCCAGCAGTCCCCGGAGGAATCTTAATTCACCCCTCCACTTT
CASSPRRNLNSPLHF
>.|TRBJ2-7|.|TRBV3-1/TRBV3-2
TGTGCCAGCAGCCACCTCACTTACGAGCAGTACTTC
CASSHLTYEQYF
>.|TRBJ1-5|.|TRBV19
TGTGCCAGACGAGAGGGGGATTGCAATCAGCCCCAGCATTTT
CARREGDCNQPQHF
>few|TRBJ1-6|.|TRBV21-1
TGTGCCAGCAGCAAAGAATCGGACAGCTCTAATTCACCCCTCCACTTT
CASSKESDSSNSPLHF
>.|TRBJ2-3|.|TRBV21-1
TGTGCCAGCAGCCCCAACCAGGACAGGAAACGGAATTATAGCACAGATACGCAGTATTTT
CASSPNQDRKRNYSTDTQYF
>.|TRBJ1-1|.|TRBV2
TGTGCCAGCAGTGAGCCGACAGTGAACACTGAAGCTTTCTTT
CASSEPTVNTEAFF
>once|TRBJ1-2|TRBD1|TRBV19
TGTGCCAGTAGTCCCGGGACAGCTCTAAATGGCTACACCTTC
CASSPGTALNGYTF
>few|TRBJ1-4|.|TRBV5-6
TGTGCCAGCAGCTGGGCAGGGATTAATGAAAAACTGTTTTTT
CASSWAGINEKLFF
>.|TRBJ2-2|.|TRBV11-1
TGTGCCACCCTCGGCACCGGGGAGCTGTTTTTT
CATLGTGELFF
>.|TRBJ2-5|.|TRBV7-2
TGTGCCAGCAGCTTCCGGATACCAGGCCAAGAGACCCAGTACTTC
CASSFRIPGQETQYF
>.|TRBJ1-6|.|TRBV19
TGTGCCAGTAAGGACGCGGGGGGTTCACCCCTCCACTTT
CASKDAGGSPLHF
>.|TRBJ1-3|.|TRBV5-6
TGTGCCAGCAGCTTGGTTATCGGGGGTGGTGGAAACACCATATATTTT
CASSLVIGGGGNTIYF
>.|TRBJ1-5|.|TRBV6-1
TGTGCCAGCAGTGAAGGGTATGGACACTATAGCAATCAGCCCCAGCATTTT
CASSEGYGHYSNQPQHF
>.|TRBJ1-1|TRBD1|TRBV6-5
TGTGCCAGCAGTTACCTGAAGGACAGGAACGCTGAAGCTTTCTTT
CASSYLKDRNAEAFF
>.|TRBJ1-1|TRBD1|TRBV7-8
TGTGCCAGCAGCCCACCCCGGACAGGGGCAACTGAAGCTTTCTTT
CASSPPRTGATEAFF
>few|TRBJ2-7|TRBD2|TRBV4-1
TGCGCCAGCAGCCGCGGGGGACACGAGCAGTACTTC
CASSRGGHEQYF
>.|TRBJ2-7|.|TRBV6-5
TGTGCCAGCAGTTACTCGACCGGGGGCGAGCAGTACTTC
CASSYSTGGEQYF